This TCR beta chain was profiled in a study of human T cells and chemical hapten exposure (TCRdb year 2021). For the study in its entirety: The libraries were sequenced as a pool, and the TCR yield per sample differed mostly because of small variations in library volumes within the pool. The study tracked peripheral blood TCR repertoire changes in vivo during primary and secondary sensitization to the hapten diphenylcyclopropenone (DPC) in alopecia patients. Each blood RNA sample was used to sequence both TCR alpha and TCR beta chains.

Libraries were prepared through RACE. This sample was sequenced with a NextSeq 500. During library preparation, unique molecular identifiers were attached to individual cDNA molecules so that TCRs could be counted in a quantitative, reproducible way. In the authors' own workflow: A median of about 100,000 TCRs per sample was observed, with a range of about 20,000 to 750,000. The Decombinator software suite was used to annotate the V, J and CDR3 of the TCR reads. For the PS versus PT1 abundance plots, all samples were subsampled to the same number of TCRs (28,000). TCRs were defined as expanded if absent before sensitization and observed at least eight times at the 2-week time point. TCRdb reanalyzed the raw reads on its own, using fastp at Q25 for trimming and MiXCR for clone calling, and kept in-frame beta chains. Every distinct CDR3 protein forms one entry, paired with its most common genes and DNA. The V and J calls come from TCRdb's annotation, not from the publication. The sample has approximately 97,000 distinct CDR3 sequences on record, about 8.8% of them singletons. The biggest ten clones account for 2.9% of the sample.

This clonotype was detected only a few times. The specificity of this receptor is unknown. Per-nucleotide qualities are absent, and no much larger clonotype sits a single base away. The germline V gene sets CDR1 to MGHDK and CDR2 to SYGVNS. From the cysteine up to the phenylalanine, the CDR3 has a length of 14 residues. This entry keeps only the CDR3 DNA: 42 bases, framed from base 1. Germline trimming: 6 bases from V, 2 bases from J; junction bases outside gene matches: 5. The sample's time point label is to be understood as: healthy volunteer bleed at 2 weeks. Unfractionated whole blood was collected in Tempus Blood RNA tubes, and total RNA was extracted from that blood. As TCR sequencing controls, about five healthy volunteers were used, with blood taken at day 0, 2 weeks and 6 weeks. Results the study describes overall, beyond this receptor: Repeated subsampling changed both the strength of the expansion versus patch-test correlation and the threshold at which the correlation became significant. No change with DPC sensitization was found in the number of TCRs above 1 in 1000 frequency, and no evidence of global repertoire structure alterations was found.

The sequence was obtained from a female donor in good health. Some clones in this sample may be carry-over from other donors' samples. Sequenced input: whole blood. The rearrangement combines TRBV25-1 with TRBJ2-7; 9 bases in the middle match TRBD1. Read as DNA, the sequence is TGTGCCAGCAGGAAAGGGACAGGGCCCTACGAGCAGTACTTC. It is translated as CASRKGTGPYEQYF.